This record covers a single T cell receptor (beta chain). These data originate in a study of cytomegalovirus exposure and HLA in healthy donors. This CDR3 has 15 amino acids. Germline CDR1 reads MNHEY; CDR2 reads SMNVEV (reference sequence). The junction had 9 bases not matched to a gene; V was cut back by 5 bases and J by 8 bases. Amplification used 60 Vbeta primers and 13 Jbeta primers. Here immunoSEQ multiplex PCR was the method, and the copy in TCRdb shows in-frame clones only, minus some. The sample records around 200,000 clones, roughly four fifths being singletons. The genes are TRBV27 and TRBJ2-1, with TRBD2 identical over 10 bases. Specimen: PBMCs. The TCR was taken from a woman aged 25 to 39 in good health and CMV-seropositive. CDR3 coding DNA: TGTGCCAGCAGTCAGCGGGAGGGCCTTTTGGATGAGCAGTTCTTC. Translation: CASSQREGLLDEQFF.